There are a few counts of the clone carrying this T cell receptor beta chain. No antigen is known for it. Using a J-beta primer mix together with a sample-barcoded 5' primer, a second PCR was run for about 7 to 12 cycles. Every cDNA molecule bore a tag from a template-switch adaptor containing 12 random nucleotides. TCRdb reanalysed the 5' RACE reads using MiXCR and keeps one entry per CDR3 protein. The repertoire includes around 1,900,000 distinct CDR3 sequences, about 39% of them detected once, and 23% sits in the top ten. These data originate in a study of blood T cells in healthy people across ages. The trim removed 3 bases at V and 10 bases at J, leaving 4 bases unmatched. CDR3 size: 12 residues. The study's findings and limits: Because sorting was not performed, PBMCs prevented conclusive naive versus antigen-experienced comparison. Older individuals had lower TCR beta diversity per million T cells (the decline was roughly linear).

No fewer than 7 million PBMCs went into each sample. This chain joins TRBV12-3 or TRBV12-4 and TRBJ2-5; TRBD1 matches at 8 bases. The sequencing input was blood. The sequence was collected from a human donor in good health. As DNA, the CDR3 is TGTGCCAGCAGTTTCCCAGGGGGCATCCAGTACTTC. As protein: CASSFPGGIQYF.